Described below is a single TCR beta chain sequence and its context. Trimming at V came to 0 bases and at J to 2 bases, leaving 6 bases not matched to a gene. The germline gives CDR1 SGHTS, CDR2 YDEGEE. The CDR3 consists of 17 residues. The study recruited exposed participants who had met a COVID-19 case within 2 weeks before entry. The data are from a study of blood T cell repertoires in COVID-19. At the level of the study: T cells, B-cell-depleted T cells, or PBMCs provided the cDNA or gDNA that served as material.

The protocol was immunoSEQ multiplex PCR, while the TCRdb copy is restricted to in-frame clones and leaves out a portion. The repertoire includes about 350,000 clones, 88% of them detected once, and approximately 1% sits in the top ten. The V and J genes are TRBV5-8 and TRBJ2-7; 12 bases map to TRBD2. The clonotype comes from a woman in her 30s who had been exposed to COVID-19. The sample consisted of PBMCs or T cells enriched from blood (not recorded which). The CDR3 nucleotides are TGTGCCAGCAGCTTGGGGGTGACTAGCGGGAGCACCTACGAGCAGTACTTC. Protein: CASSLGVTSGSTYEQYF.